This paragraph reports one TCR beta chain. Its antigen is unknown. This specimen comes from a study of T-cell reconstitution after alpha-beta-depleted transplantation in children. Findings and limits, study-wide: From newly produced T cells came most of the T-cell counts and diversity one year after transplant. Alpha-beta T cells about two months after transplant reportedly derived from several hundred expanded graft clones. Surviving thymic progenitors and recipient T cells were the source of high TCRbeta diversity at day 60 in some patients.

The authors prepared the TCRbeta library with unique molecular identifiers. TCRdb analysed the PCR reads with MiXCR anew, one entry per CDR3 protein. The sample consists of 500,000 to 650,000 distinct CDR3 sequences, approximately 12% of them appearing once. Trimming removed 4 bases at V and 6 bases at J, with 13 bases between. This CDR3 contains 13 residues. From germline, CDR1 is SGHDN and CDR2 FVKESK. The chain couples TRBV14 to TRBJ2-7; D call uncertain. The starting material was PBMCs, mostly from graft donor cells, obtained 360 days after TCRalphabeta/CD19-depleted stem cell transplant. The TCR was taken from a male patient younger than 18 who had a stem cell transplant for acute myeloid leukemia, so the T cells may come from the graft donor. The CDR3 DNA sequence: TGTGCCAGCAGCCCCCGGGCCACACTCGAGCAGTACTTC. Residues: CASSPRATLEQYF.